The clone carrying this T cell receptor (beta chain) was picked up many times. Its target is unknown. Trimming removed 4 bases at V and 7 bases at J, with 5 bases between. This CDR3 is 12 amino acids long. Germline V gene lookup returns CDR1 SGHVS and CDR2 FNYEAQ. TCR libraries were built in bulk with a published protocol and specific TCR primers. Each CDR3 protein is one row after TCRdb ran MiXCR on the PCR reads. Seen here are 460,000 or so distinct CDR3 sequences, 20% to 25% observed once, and the top ten hold 0.7% to 1%. The sample originates from a study of molecular identifiers for immune sequencing clone quantification. Overall study: With replicates, the RNA of around 20,000 or 100,000 naive CD8 cells was split five ways and four were sequenced. Study outcomes and limitations: Spike-in Jurkat TCR RNA from a single cell reportedly registered among about a million naive cells. Clones with over 20 RNA copies captured over 98% of effector molecules but under 1% of naive ones.

The source material was naive CD8+ T cells from blood, with Jurkat cell RNA spiked in. The subset here: FACS-sorted CD8+CD4-CCR7+CD45RA+ naive T cells. The chain links TRBV7-6 to TRBJ1-6; D unclear. The clonotype originates from a human donor in good health. Some libraries in this study had Jurkat cell RNA spiked in. This CDR3 is CASSYKNSPLHF. CDR3 nucleotide sequence: TGTGCCAGCAGCTACAAGAATTCACCCCTCCACTTT. Based on the CDR3 plus reference TRBV7-6 and TRBJ1-6, the full variable domain is GAGVSQSPRYKVTKRGQDVALRCDPISGHVSLYWYRQALGQGPEFLTYFNYEAQQDKSGLPNDRFSAERPEGSISTLTIQRTEQRDSAMYRCASSYKNSPLHFGNGTRLTVT.